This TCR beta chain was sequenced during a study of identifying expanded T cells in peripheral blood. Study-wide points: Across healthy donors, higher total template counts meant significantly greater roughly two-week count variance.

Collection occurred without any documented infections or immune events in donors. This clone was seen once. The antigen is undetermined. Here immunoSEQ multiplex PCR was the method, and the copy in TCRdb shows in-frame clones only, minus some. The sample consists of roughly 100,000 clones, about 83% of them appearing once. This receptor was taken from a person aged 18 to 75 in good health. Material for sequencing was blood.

CDR3 DNA: TGTGCCAGCAGCGTAGATGGCAGGGGGACAGATACGCAGTATTTT. It translates to CASSVDGRGTDTQYF. V usage is TRBV9 and J usage is TRBJ2-3; 7 nucleotides align to TRBD1. The CDR3 runs to 15 residues. CDR1 and CDR2 (germline): SGDLS, YYNGEE. J lost 3 bases, V lost 0 bases, and 4 bases had no gene match.